This T cell receptor (beta chain) was sequenced for a study of cytomegalovirus exposure and HLA in healthy donors. Sequenced by immunoSEQ multiplex PCR; TCRdb stores in-frame clones only, minus some. The data contain 150,000 or so clones, 80% to 90% of them seen just once; the ten biggest clones take up around 20%. The TCR sequence derives from a man younger than 30 in good health and CMV-seropositive. Sequencing was performed on PBMCs.

CDR3 sequence reads: CASALITGVNSPLHF. The CDR3 DNA follows: TGTGCTAGTGCCCTGATTACAGGGGTCAATTCACCCCTCCACTTT. The chain uses TRBV12-5 and TRBJ1-6; 7 nucleotides agree with TRBD1. The length of the CDR3 is 15 residues. Germline-derived CDR1 and CDR2 are LGHNT and FRNRAP. Trimming took 7 bases from V and 7 from J; bases not matched to a gene: 10.